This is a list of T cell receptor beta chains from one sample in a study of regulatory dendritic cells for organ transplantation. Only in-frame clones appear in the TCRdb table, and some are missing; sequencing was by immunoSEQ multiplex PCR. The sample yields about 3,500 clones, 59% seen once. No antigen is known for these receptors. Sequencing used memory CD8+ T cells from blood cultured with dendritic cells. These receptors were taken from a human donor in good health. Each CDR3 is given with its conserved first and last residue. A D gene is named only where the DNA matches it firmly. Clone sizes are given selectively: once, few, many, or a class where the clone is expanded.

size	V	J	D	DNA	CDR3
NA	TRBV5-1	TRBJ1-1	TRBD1	TGCGCCAGCAGCTTGGGGGACAGGGGCCTTATGAACACTGAAGCTTTCTTT	CASSLGDRGLMNTEAFF
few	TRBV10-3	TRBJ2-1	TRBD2	TGTGCCATCAGTTACGGGGGGGCCGGGGGTGAGCAGTTCTTC	CAISYGGAGGEQFF
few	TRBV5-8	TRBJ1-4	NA	TGTGCCAGCAGCAAAGAAGGGGCGAAACTGTTTTTT	CASSKEGAKLFF
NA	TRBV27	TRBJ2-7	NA	TGTGCCAGCAGTTTAGCCAGGACAGCCGAGCAGTACTTC	CASSLARTAEQYF
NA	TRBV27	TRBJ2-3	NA	TGTGCCAGCAGTTTTATCAAGGGGAGCACAGATACGCAGTATTTT	CASSFIKGSTDTQYF
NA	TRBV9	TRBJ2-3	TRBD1	TGTGCCAGCAGCCCACGGACAGGGGCGAACGCTATCACAGATACGCAGTATTTT	CASSPRTGANAITDTQYF
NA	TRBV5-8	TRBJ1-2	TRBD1	TGTGCCAGCAGCTCTACAGGGGTACATGGCTACACCTTC	CASSSTGVHGYTF
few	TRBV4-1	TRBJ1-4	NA	TGCGCCAGCAGCCAAACTACAGGGTATGTGGAAAAACTGTTTTTT	CASSQTTGYVEKLFF
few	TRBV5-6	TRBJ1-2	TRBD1	TGTGCCAGCAGCTTGGGGACAGGGTCTATCTATGGCTACACCTTC	CASSLGTGSIYGYTF
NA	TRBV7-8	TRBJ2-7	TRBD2	TGTGCCAGCAGCTTAGGGCTAGCGGGGGGGCTCGAGCAGTACTTC	CASSLGLAGGLEQYF
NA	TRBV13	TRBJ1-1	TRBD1	TGTGCCAGCAGCTTAATAAGGACAGGGCCTTCCACTGAAGCTTTCTTT	CASSLIRTGPSTEAFF
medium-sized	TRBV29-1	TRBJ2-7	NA	TGCAGCGTTGAAGATCCAGCGACAGAGACCTACGAGCAGTACTTC	CSVEDPATETYEQYF
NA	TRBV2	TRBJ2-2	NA	TGTGCCAGCAGCCCAATAGGGGTACTCACCGGGGAGCTGTTTTTT	CASSPIGVLTGELFF
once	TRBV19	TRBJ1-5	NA	TGTGCCAGTAGTCCGTCGGGTGGTAATCAGCCCCAGCATTTT	CASSPSGGNQPQHF
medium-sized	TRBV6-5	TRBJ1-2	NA	TGTGCCAGCAGTTATGGGACACGGACGGGCTATGGCTACACCTTC	CASSYGTRTGYGYTF
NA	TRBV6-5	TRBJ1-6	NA	TGTGCCAGCAGTTATTCCGACCGCAGGGATTCACCCCTCCACTTT	CASSYSDRRDSPLHF
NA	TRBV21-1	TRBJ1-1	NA	TGTGCCAGCAGCAAAGGCGGGACAGGGGGGGTTGACACTGAAGCTTTCTTT	CASSKGGTGGVDTEAFF
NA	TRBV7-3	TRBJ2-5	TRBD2	TGTGCCAGCAGCTTCCCACTAGCGGGTAAAGAGACCCAGTACTTC	CASSFPLAGKETQYF
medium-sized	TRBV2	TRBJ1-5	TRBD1	TGTGCCAGCAGTGAATGGTTGGACAGGATAAAGCCCCAGCATTTT	CASSEWLDRIKPQHF
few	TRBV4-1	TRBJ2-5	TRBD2	TGCGCCAGCAGCCAGGAAAGGACTAGCGGGGGGGCGTGGGAAGAGACCCAGTACTTC	CASSQERTSGGAWEETQYF
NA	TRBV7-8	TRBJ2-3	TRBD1	TGTGCCAGCAGCGAACAACAGGGGGCGGCAAGAGATACGCAGTATTTT	CASSEQQGAARDTQYF
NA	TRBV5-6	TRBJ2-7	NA	TGTGCCAGCAGCTTGCAGGGTGGCGAGCAGTACTTC	CASSLQGGEQYF
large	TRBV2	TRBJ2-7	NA	TGTGCCAGCAGTGAATGGGCGGACAGTCGCCTCTACGAGCAGTACTTC	CASSEWADSRLYEQYF
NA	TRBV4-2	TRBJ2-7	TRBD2	TGTGCCAGCAGCCCGGGACTAGGCGCCTACGAGCAGTACTTC	CASSPGLGAYEQYF
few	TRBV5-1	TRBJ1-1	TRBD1	TGCGCCAGCAGAGGACAGGGGCAAAATGAAGCTTTCTTT	CASRGQGQNEAFF
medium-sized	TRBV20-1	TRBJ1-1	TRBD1	TGCAGTGCACAGGGGGCGGGTGAAGCTTTCTTT	CSAQGAGEAFF
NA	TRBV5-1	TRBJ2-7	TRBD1	TGCGCCAGCAGCCTCTCCGGGACAGGGGGCTACGAGCAGTACTTC	CASSLSGTGGYEQYF
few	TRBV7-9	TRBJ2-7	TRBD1	TGTGCCAGCAGGAAGGGACAGTCCTACGAGCAGTACTTC	CASRKGQSYEQYF
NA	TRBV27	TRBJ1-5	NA	TGTGCCAGCAGACCAGGCAGCAATTTGGGTAGCAATCAGCCCCAGCATTTT	CASRPGSNLGSNQPQHF
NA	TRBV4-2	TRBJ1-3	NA	TGTGCCAGCAGCCCGACAGGTTCTTCTGGAAACACCATATATTTT	CASSPTGSSGNTIYF
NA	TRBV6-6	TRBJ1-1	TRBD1	TGTGCCAGCAGACCGACAGGGGACGACACTGAAGCTTTCTTT	CASRPTGDDTEAFF
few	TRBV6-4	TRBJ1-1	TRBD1	TGTGCCAGCAGTGAAGGGACAGGGGGAGCTTTCTTT	CASSEGTGGAFF
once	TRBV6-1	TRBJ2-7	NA	TGTGCCAGCAGCTCTGGAGAAGTCCGTCGGCAGTACTTC	CASSSGEVRRQYF
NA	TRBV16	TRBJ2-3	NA	TGTGCCAGCAGCCAATCGAGAGCGCTACCTAGCACAGATACGCAGTATTTT	CASSQSRALPSTDTQYF
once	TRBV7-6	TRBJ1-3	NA	TGTGCCAGCAGCTTAAGGGGATCACGAAACACCATATATTTT	CASSLRGSRNTIYF
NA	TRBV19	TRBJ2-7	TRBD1	TGTGCCAGTAGTCCGGGACAGGGCAACGAGCAGTACTTC	CASSPGQGNEQYF
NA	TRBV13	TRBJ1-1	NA	TGTGCCAGCAGCTCGGGACTTTCGAGGAGGAACACTGAAGCTTTCTTT	CASSSGLSRRNTEAFF
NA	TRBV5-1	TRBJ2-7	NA	TGCGCCAGCAGCTCCCCCCGTGAGGGCTCCTACGAGCAGTACTTC	CASSSPREGSYEQYF
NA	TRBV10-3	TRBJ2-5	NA	TGTGCCATCAGTGGGACCGGCAGGGGACCCCAAGAGACCCAGTACTTC	CAISGTGRGPQETQYF
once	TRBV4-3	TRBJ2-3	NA	TGCGCCAGCAGCCAAGATGGGCCAGGGTCAGATACGCAGTATTTT	CASSQDGPGSDTQYF
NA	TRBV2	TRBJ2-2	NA	TGTGCCAGCAGTGACCGAGGGGGGGCCGTCGGGGAGCTGTTTTTT	CASSDRGGAVGELFF
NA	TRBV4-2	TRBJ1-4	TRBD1	TGTGCCAGCAGCCAAGAAGGGACAGTCATAGCAACTAATGAAAAACTGTTTTTT	CASSQEGTVIATNEKLFF
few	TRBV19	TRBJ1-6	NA	TGTGCCAGTAGTATCGGGGGGCTCACACCCCTCCACTTT	CASSIGGLTPLHF
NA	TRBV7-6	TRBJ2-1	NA	TGTGCCAGCAGCTCAACTAGTTCCCCCCTGTACAATGAGCAGTTCTTC	CASSSTSSPLYNEQFF
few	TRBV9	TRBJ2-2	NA	TGTGCCAGCAGCGTAGCGGGGGGCGGGGGCACCGGGGAGCTGTTTTTT	CASSVAGGGGTGELFF
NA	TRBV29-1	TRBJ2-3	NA	TGCAGCGTTGAGGGGCAGGGATTCACAGATACGCAGTATTTT	CSVEGQGFTDTQYF
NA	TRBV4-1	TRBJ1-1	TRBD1	TGCGCCAGCAGCCAACCCCCTTGGACAGGGCGGAACACTGAAGCTTTCTTT	CASSQPPWTGRNTEAFF
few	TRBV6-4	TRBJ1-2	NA	TGTGCCAGCAGTGAGTCGGCCAGGCCGTATGGCTACACCTTC	CASSESARPYGYTF
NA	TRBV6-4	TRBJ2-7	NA	TGTGCCAGCAGTTACTCGAGTACCGGGACTTACGAGCAGTACTTC	CASSYSSTGTYEQYF
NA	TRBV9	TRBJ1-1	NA	TGTGCCAGCAGCCACGGACTGCGGCAGGACACTGAAGCTTTCTTT	CASSHGLRQDTEAFF
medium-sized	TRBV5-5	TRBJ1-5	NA	TGTGCCAGCAGCTTGGTCCAGGCTGGGAATCAGCCCCAGCATTTT	CASSLVQAGNQPQHF
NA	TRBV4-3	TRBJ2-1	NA	TGCGCCAGCAGCCAAGTTCTCGGGGGATACTACAATGAGCAGTTCTTC	CASSQVLGGYYNEQFF
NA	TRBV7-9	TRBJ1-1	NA	TGTGCCAGCAGCTTCCACACAGAGAACACTGAAGCTTTCTTT	CASSFHTENTEAFF
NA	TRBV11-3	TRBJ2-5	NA	TGTGCCAGCAGCTTAGAGGCCCGGGAGTCCGAGACCCAGTACTTC	CASSLEARESETQYF
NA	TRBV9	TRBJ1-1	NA	TGTGCCAGCAGCGTAGGTGGGACAATGAACACTGAAGCTTTCTTT	CASSVGGTMNTEAFF
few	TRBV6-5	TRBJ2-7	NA	TGTGCCAGCAGTTACTCGACAGGCGCGGAGCAGTACTTC	CASSYSTGAEQYF
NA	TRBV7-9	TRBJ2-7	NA	TGTGCCAGCAGCTTATTCCCCTCGGACAGTAGCTCCTACGAGCAGTACTTC	CASSLFPSDSSSYEQYF
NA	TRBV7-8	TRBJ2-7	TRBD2	TGTGCCAGCAGCTTAGGAGCGGGGGCCTACGAGCAGTACTTC	CASSLGAGAYEQYF